A selection of T cell receptor beta chains follows, all from one sample in a study of CD8 T cells in Susac syndrome. TCRdb passed the immunoSEQ multiplex PCR reads through MiXCR, listing each CDR3 protein once. The sample lists tens of thousands of distinct CDR3 sequences; more than 85% were seen once. Sequenced: CD4+ T cells from PBMCs. Receptors originate from a human donor with Susac syndrome. Both conserved end residues are part of each CDR3. Fields, in order: V gene, clone size, J gene, D gene, CDR3 length, CDR3 DNA, CDR3 protein. A D gene is named only where the DNA matches it firmly. Clone size is not always given. Where it is, it says once, few, many or a class for expanded clones.

>TRBV6-2/TRBV6-3|NA|TRBJ2-7|TRBD2|14
TGTGCCAGCCGGCGGGGGGCCGCGAGGTACGAGCAGTACTTC
CASRRGAARYEQYF
>TRBV12-3/TRBV12-4|NA|TRBJ2-3|NA|11
TGTGCCAGTCACGGGGAGGATACGCAGTATTTT
CASHGEDTQYF
>TRBV12-3/TRBV12-4|NA|TRBJ2-6|TRBD2|17
TGTGCCATCCACCTAGCGGGGGGGCCCTCTGGGGCCAACGTCCTGACTTTC
CAIHLAGGPSGANVLTF
>TRBV6-1|NA|TRBJ1-5|TRBD1|18
TGTGCCAGTCGTAAGTTGGGACAGGGGGCTGGCAGCAATCAGCCCCAGCATTTT
CASRKLGQGAGSNQPQHF
>TRBV19|NA|TRBJ2-7|NA|12
TGTGCCAGTAGTCCCGGGGGTTACGAGCAGTACTTC
CASSPGGYEQYF
>TRBV12-3/TRBV12-4|NA|TRBJ2-5|TRBD2|18
TGTGCCAGCAGTTTAAACCTGGGAGAGCGGGGGGTCCAAGAGACCCAGTACTTC
CASSLNLGERGVQETQYF
>TRBV24-1|NA|TRBJ2-5|NA|13
TGTGCCACCGCTCAGCGGACGACAGAGACCCAGTACTTC
CATAQRTTETQYF
>TRBV19|NA|TRBJ2-7|NA|15
TGTGCCAGTAGTACAGGCGGGACACCCGCCTACGAGCAGTACTTC
CASSTGGTPAYEQYF
>TRBV24-1|NA|TRBJ2-1|NA|13
TGTGCCACCAGTGACCTCCTTATCACGGAGCAGTTCTTC
CATSDLLITEQFF
>TRBV5-1|once|TRBJ2-1|NA|14
TGCGCCAGCAGCTTCCCCTCTACATACAATGAGCAGTTCTTC
CASSFPSTYNEQFF
>TRBV6-5|NA|TRBJ2-1|TRBD2|14
TGTGCCAGCAGTTTCGGCGGGGGGGGCAATGAGCAGTTCTTC
CASSFGGGGNEQFF
>TRBV27|NA|TRBJ1-2|NA|14
TGTGCCAGCAGTTTAAGGGCTACGTGGTATGGCTACACCTTC
CASSLRATWYGYTF
>TRBV5-4|few|TRBJ2-7|NA|12
TGTGCCAGCAGCCTGCAGCCCTACGAGCAGTACTTC
CASSLQPYEQYF
>TRBV6-1|NA|TRBJ2-1|NA|15
TGTGCCAGCAGTCCCCCGAAGGGAAGGAATTATGAGCAGTTCTTC
CASSPPKGRNYEQFF
>TRBV27|NA|TRBJ2-7|TRBD2|17
TGTGCCAGCAGTACCCGGACTAGCGGGGAAGGTTCCTACGAGCAGTACTTC
CASSTRTSGEGSYEQYF
>TRBV13|once|TRBJ2-1|TRBD1|15
TGTGCCAGCAGCTTAGCCGGGACAGGGGGTAATGAGCAGTTCTTC
CASSLAGTGGNEQFF
>TRBV30|NA|TRBJ2-1|TRBD1|14
TGTGCCTGGAGTGCAGGGGGCACCTACAATGAGCAGTTCTTC
CAWSAGGTYNEQFF
>TRBV7-2|NA|TRBJ2-2|NA|15
TGTGCCAGCAGCCCACAGGGTACCCTTGGCCGGGAGCTGTTTTTT
CASSPQGTLGRELFF
>TRBV18|NA|TRBJ1-4|NA|14
TGTGCCAGCTCACCCGGACGGATGGATGAAAAACTGTTTTTT
CASSPGRMDEKLFF
>TRBV5-1|NA|TRBJ1-1|TRBD1|14
TGCGCCAGCAGCCTTACAGGGGTTGACACTGAAGCTTTCTTT
CASSLTGVDTEAFF
>TRBV20-1|once|TRBJ2-1|NA|13
TGCAGTGGCCCCCGAGGGAAATCCAATGAGCAGTTCTTC
CSGPRGKSNEQFF
>TRBV28|NA|TRBJ2-7|TRBD2|17
TGTGCCAGCAGTTTCCGTCTAGCGGGAGGCTTCACCTACGAGCAGTACTTC
CASSFRLAGGFTYEQYF
>TRBV29-1|few|TRBJ2-7|NA|12
TGCAGCGGGCTAGTGCGTGCTAACGAGCAGTACTTC
CSGLVRANEQYF
>TRBV27|NA|TRBJ2-1|TRBD1|15
TGTGCCAGCAGTTTAAGGGGGCGAGACCCCAATGAGCAGTTCTTC
CASSLRGRDPNEQFF
>TRBV5-8|once|TRBJ1-1|TRBD1|15
TGTGCCAGCAGCTTCCACGACAGGGGGAGGACTGAAGCTTTCTTT
CASSFHDRGRTEAFF
>TRBV7-2|NA|TRBJ2-3|NA|15
TGTGCCAGCAGCTTAGCTAGCGGCCCCACAGATACGCAGTATTTT
CASSLASGPTDTQYF
>TRBV6-1|NA|TRBJ2-5|NA|15
TGTGCCAGCAGTGAGCGGCTACCCTCGATAGAGACCCAGTACTTC
CASSERLPSIETQYF
>TRBV5-1|NA|TRBJ2-4|NA|15
TGCGCCAGCAGCTTAAATGGGGGGCACGGAAACATTCAGTACTTC
CASSLNGGHGNIQYF
>TRBV7-9|NA|TRBJ2-3|TRBD2|15
TGTGCCAGCAGCCTCGGGATAGCGGGGACAGATACGCAGTATTTT
CASSLGIAGTDTQYF
>TRBV5-6|once|TRBJ1-2|NA|11
TGTGCCAGCAGAAGGGCGAAAAGGTACACCTTC
CASRRAKRYTF
>TRBV6-1|NA|TRBJ1-1|NA|13
TGTGCCAGCAAGGAAACGAGGAACACTGAAGCTTTCTTT
CASKETRNTEAFF
>TRBV2|NA|TRBJ2-1|TRBD2|17
TGTGCCAGCAGTGAACAGGGACTAGCGGGGTTCTACAATGAGCAGTTCTTC
CASSEQGLAGFYNEQFF
>TRBV27|NA|TRBJ2-3|NA|15
TGTGCCAGCAGTTTATCCCCGACTGGGACAGATACGCAGTATTTT
CASSLSPTGTDTQYF
>TRBV10-3|NA|TRBJ2-7|NA|13
TGTGCCATCAGTGAGTCGCTGGAGTACGAGCAGTACTTC
CAISESLEYEQYF
>TRBV2|NA|TRBJ2-4|NA|15
TGTGCCAGCAGTGAGGGCGGCGTGGCCAAAAACATTCAGTACTTC
CASSEGGVAKNIQYF
>TRBV19|NA|TRBJ2-7|NA|16
TGTGCCAGTAGTAGCCCTCGCGGAGGAGGGAAGGACGAGCAGTACTTC
CASSSPRGGGKDEQYF
>TRBV28|NA|TRBJ2-7|NA|15
TGTGCCAGCAGTGAAGGCAGAGGGAGCTCCTACGAGCAGTACTTC
CASSEGRGSSYEQYF
>TRBV27|NA|TRBJ2-2|TRBD1|15
TGTGCCAGCAGTCCCCGGGACAGTTCCACCGGGGAGCTGTTTTTT
CASSPRDSSTGELFF
>TRBV5-1|once|TRBJ2-7|NA|15
TGCGCCAGCAGTAACCGGGCCGCGCTTTCCTACGAGCAGTACTTC
CASSNRAALSYEQYF
>TRBV12-5|NA|TRBJ2-1|TRBD2|15
TGTGCTAGTGGTTTGGTAGTAGCGGGAGGAAGTGAGCAGTTCTTC
CASGLVVAGGSEQFF
>TRBV4-1|NA|TRBJ1-2|NA|13
TGCGCCAGCAGCCAAGCCCAGCTCTATGGCTACACCTTC
CASSQAQLYGYTF
>TRBV5-1|once|TRBJ1-3|NA|18
TGCGCCAGCAGCCTCTCGCCCCTTACAGGCCGCTCTGGAAACACCATATATTTT
CASSLSPLTGRSGNTIYF
>TRBV7-9|NA|TRBJ1-5|NA|16
TGTGCCAGCAGCCCGGGGCCGGGGCATAGCAATCAGCCCCAGCATTTT
CASSPGPGHSNQPQHF
>TRBV2|NA|TRBJ2-5|NA|11
TGTGCCAGCCGAGCAACTGAGACCCAGTACTTC
CASRATETQYF
>TRBV19|NA|TRBJ1-6|TRBD1|15
TGTGCCAGTGGAGACAGGGCTAAGGATAATTCACCCCTCCACTTT
CASGDRAKDNSPLHF
>TRBV7-9|once|TRBJ1-2|NA|13
TGTGCCAGCAGCTTTGACACCAAGCGAGGCTACACCTTC
CASSFDTKRGYTF
>TRBV6-5|NA|TRBJ2-7|NA|16
TGTGCCAGCAGTTTACGGGGGCCTAGCAAGACCTACGAGCAGTACTTC
CASSLRGPSKTYEQYF
>TRBV5-6|once|TRBJ2-1|NA|15
TGTGCCAGCAGCTTTTGGGGAAGGGGTACTGGTGAGCAGTTCTTC
CASSFWGRGTGEQFF
>TRBV19|once|TRBJ1-5|NA|14
TGTGCCAGTAGTATTGCTGTCAGGTATCAGCCCCAGCATTTT
CASSIAVRYQPQHF